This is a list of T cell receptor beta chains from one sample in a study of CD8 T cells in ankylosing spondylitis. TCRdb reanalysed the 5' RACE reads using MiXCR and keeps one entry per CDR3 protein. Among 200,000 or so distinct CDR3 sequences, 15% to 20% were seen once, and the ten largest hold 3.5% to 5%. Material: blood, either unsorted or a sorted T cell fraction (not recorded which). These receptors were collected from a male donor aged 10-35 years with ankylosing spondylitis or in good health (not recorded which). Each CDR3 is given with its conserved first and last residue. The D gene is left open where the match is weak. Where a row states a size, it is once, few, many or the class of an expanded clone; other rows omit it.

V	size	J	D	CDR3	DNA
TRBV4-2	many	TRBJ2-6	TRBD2	CASSLSPSGSSYSGANVLTF	TGTGCCAGCAGCCTGTCACCTAGCGGGAGTTCTTACTCTGGGGCCAACGTCCTGACTTTC
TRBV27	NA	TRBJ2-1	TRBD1	CASSPRQGQNEQFF	TGTGCCAGCAGTCCAAGACAGGGCCAAAATGAGCAGTTCTTC
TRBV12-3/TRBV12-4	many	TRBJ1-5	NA	CASSSLTASSNQPQHF	TGTGCCAGCAGTTCCCTCACCGCGAGTAGCAATCAGCCCCAGCATTTT
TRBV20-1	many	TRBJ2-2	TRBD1	CSARDLHETGARNTGELFF	TGCAGTGCTAGAGATCTGCACGAGACAGGGGCCCGGAACACCGGGGAGCTGTTTTTT
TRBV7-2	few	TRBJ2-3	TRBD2	CASSLVGGVQDTQYF	TGTGCCAGCAGCTTAGTGGGGGGGGTGCAAGATACGCAGTATTTT
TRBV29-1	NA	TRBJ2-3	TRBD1	CSARDSGRTDTQYF	TGCAGCGCACGGGACAGTGGGCGCACAGATACGCAGTATTTT
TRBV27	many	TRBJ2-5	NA	CASGPADQETQYF	TGTGCCAGCGGGCCCGCGGACCAAGAGACCCAGTACTTC
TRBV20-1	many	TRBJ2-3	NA	CSARVTNWGDTQYF	TGCAGTGCTAGAGTGACAAATTGGGGAGATACGCAGTATTTT
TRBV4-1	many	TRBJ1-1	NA	CASSHYTEAFF	TGCGCCAGCAGCCACTACACTGAAGCTTTCTTT
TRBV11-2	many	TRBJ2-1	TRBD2	CASSQGLAGEKQFF	TGTGCCAGCAGCCAGGGACTAGCGGGAGAGAAGCAGTTCTTC
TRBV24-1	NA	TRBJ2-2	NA	CATSQASTGELFF	TGTGCCACCAGTCAGGCGAGCACCGGGGAGCTGTTTTTT
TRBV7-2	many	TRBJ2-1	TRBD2	CASSLLPAGGFRSYNEQFF	TGTGCCAGCAGCTTATTGCCAGCGGGAGGTTTTAGGTCCTACAATGAGCAGTTCTTC
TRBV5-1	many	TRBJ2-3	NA	CASSQSTDTQYF	TGCGCCAGCAGCCAAAGCACAGATACGCAGTATTTT
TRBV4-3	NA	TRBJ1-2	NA	CASSQLQGTNYGYTF	TGCGCCAGCAGCCAACTCCAGGGGACTAACTATGGCTACACCTTC
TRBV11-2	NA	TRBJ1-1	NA	CASSYMDVNTEAFF	TGTGCCAGCAGCTATATGGATGTGAACACTGAAGCTTTCTTT
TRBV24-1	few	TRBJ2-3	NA	CATGADGDTQYF	TGTGCCACTGGGGCCGACGGGGATACGCAGTATTTT
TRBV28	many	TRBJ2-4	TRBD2	CASKPAGLAKNIQYF	TGTGCCTCAAAGCCAGCGGGACTAGCCAAAAACATTCAGTACTTC
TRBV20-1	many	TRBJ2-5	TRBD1	CSARDGGQGRTQYF	TGCAGTGCTAGAGATGGGGGACAGGGGAGGACCCAGTACTTC
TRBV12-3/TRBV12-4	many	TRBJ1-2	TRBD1	CASSFRGTGKGYTF	TGTGCCAGCAGTTTTAGGGGGACAGGGAAAGGCTACACCTTC
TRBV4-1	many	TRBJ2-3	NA	CASSQGGDTQYF	TGCGCCAGCAGCCAAGGGGGCGATACGCAGTATTTT
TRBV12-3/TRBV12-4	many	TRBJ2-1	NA	CASTPRGDSLNEQFF	TGTGCCAGCACCCCTAGGGGGGATTCCCTAAATGAGCAGTTCTTC
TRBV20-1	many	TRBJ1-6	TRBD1	CSAMRQGNSPLHF	TGCAGTGCTATGAGACAGGGCAATTCACCCCTCCACTTT
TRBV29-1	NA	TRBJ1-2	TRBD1	CSVGTGGEYGYTF	TGCAGCGTGGGGACAGGGGGCGAGTATGGCTACACCTTC
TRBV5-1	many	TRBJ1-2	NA	CASSRIWTEPYGYTF	TGCGCCAGCAGCAGGATATGGACAGAACCGTATGGCTACACCTTC
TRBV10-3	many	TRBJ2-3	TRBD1	CAIKGQGADTQYF	TGTGCCATCAAAGGACAGGGGGCAGATACGCAGTATTTT
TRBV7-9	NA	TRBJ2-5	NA	CASSLGASETQYF	TGTGCCAGCAGCTTAGGGGCTTCCGAGACCCAGTACTTC
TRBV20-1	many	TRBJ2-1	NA	CSASFVGGGPNEQFF	TGCAGTGCTAGTTTCGTAGGGGGTGGCCCGAATGAGCAGTTCTTC
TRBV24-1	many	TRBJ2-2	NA	CATSDRTHTGELFF	TGTGCCACCAGTGATCGGACACACACCGGGGAGCTGTTTTTT
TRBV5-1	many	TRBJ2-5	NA	CASSYPGRRETQYF	TGCGCCAGCAGCTATCCAGGGCGGAGGGAGACCCAGTACTTC
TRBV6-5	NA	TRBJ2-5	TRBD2	CASSIPGGKTQYF	TGTGCCAGCAGCATCCCGGGAGGAAAGACCCAGTACTTC
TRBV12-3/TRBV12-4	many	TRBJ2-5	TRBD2	CASRLGVSGRRETQYF	TGTGCCAGTCGACTGGGGGTTAGCGGGAGGAGAGAGACCCAGTACTTC
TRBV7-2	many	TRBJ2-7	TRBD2	CASSQEPSGRANEQYF	TGTGCCAGCAGCCAGGAACCTAGCGGGAGGGCCAACGAGCAGTACTTC
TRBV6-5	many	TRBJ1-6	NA	CASRSDFGADNSPLHF	TGTGCCAGCAGGTCCGACTTCGGGGCCGATAATTCACCCCTCCACTTT
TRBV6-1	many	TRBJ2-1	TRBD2	CASSGKRAGGNEQFF	TGTGCCAGCAGTGGGAAACGAGCGGGAGGCAATGAGCAGTTCTTC
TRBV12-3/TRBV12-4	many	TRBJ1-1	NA	CASSLGQDTEAFF	TGTGCCAGCAGTTTGGGACAAGACACTGAAGCTTTCTTT
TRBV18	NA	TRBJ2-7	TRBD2	CASSPRGRAGDEQYF	TGTGCCAGCTCACCACGGGGGAGGGCCGGAGACGAGCAGTACTTC
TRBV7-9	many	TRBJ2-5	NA	CASSLFLGGQETQYF	TGTGCCAGCAGCTTATTCCTCGGGGGACAAGAGACCCAGTACTTC
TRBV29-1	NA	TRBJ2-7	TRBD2	CSVGGTSANYEQYF	TGCAGCGTTGGAGGGACTAGCGCGAACTACGAGCAGTACTTC
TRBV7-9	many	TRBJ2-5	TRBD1	CASSQSTGGSEETQYF	TGTGCCAGCAGCCAGTCGACAGGGGGCTCCGAAGAGACCCAGTACTTC
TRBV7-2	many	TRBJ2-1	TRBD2	CASRGSGEGRYYNEQFF	TGTGCCAGCAGGGGATCGGGGGAGGGCCGGTATTACAATGAGCAGTTCTTC
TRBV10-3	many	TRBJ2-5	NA	CAISESTGGAETQYF	TGTGCCATCAGTGAGTCAACGGGGGGCGCAGAGACCCAGTACTTC
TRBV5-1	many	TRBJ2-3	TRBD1	CASSFYRTGATDTQYF	TGCGCCAGCAGTTTCTACAGAACAGGGGCCACAGATACGCAGTATTTT
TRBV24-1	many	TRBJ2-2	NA	CATSDLEDTGELFF	TGTGCCACCAGTGATTTGGAGGACACCGGGGAGCTGTTTTTT